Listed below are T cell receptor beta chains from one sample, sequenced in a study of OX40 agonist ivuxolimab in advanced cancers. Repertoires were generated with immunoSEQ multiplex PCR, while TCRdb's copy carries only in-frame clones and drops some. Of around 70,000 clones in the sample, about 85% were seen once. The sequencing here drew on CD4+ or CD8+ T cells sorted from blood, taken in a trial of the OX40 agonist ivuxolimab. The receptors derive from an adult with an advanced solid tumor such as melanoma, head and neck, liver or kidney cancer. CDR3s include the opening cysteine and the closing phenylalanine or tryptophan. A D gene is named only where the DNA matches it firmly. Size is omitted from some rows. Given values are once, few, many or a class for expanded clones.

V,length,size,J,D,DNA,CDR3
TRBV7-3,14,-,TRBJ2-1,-,TGTGCCAGCAGCAACCGGGACTGGGTTCGGGAGCAGTTCTTC,CASSNRDWVREQFF
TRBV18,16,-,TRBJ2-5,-,TGTGCCAGCTCACCGCCCACAGAGAACGCGAGGGAGACCCAGTACTTC,CASSPPTENARETQYF
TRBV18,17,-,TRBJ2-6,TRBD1,TGTGCCAGCTCACCATCAGGACAGGGGTCCGGGGCCAACGTCCTGACTTTC,CASSPSGQGSGANVLTF
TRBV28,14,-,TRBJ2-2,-,TGTGCCAGCAGTTTCGGCAGGGTCAACGGGGAGCTGTTTTTT,CASSFGRVNGELFF
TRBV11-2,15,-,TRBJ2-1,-,TGTGCCAGCAGACCGGGGGCAGGCTCCTACAATGAGCAGTTCTTC,CASRPGAGSYNEQFF
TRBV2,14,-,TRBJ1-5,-,TGTGCCAGCAAGGGCGCCCCTAGCAATCAGCCCCAGCATTTT,CASKGAPSNQPQHF
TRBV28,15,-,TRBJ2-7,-,TGTGCCAGCAGTTTGGATAGAGTACTAGCCTACGAGCAGTACTTC,CASSLDRVLAYEQYF
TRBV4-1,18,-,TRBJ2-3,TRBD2,TGCGCCAGCAGCCAAGATTTGCTAGCGGGGGGTGGCACAGATACGCAGTATTTT,CASSQDLLAGGGTDTQYF
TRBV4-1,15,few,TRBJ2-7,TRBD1,TGCGCCAGCAGCCTAGGACAGGGGAGCTCCTACGAGCAGTACTTC,CASSLGQGSSYEQYF
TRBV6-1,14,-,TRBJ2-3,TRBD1,TGTGCCAGCAGTGAACTACAGGGGAAGGATACGCAGTATTTT,CASSELQGKDTQYF
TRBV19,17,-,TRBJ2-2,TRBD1,TGTGCCAGTACCTTCTTGACAGGGGGCCGAAGAACCGGGGAGCTGTTTTTT,CASTFLTGGRRTGELFF
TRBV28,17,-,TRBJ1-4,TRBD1,TGTGCCAGCAGTTTTGGCGTCGTCTCAGGGGGGGATGAAAAACTGTTTTTT,CASSFGVVSGGDEKLFF
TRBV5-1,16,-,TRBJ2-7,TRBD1,TGCGCCAGCACCCTAACGGGACAGGGCAACTCCTACGAGCAGTACTTC,CASTLTGQGNSYEQYF
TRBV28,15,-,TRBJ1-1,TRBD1,TGTGCCAGCAGTCGATCGGGACAGGGGTGGACTGAAGCTTTCTTT,CASSRSGQGWTEAFF
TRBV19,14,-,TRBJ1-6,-,TGTGCCAGTAGTCTGGACGCCATGGATTCACCCCTCCACTTT,CASSLDAMDSPLHF
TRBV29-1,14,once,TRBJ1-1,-,TGCAGTCAGACGACTCGGGGGCGGTGGACTGAAGCTTTCTTT,CSQTTRGRWTEAFF
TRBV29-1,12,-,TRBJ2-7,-,TGCAGCGTTGCTGACGGGACGGCCGAGCAGTACTTC,CSVADGTAEQYF
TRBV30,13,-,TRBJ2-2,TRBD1,TGTGCCTGGAGGAGCAGGGGGACCGGGGAGCTGTTTTTT,CAWRSRGTGELFF
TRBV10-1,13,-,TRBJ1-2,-,TGCGCCAGCAGTGAGCGGCCCGGCTATGGCTACACCTTC,CASSERPGYGYTF
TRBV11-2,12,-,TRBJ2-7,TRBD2,TGTGCCAGCAGCTCCCTAGCGGAGAAGCAGTACTTC,CASSSLAEKQYF
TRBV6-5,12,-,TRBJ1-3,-,TGTGCCAGCAGTCCTGAGGGAAACACCATATATTTT,CASSPEGNTIYF
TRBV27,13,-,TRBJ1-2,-,TGTGCCAGCAGTCAATCTCAGGGTAGGGGCTACACCTTC,CASSQSQGRGYTF
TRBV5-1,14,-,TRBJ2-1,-,TGCGCCAGCAGCCGCCGTAGGGGCTTCAATGAGCAGTTCTTC,CASSRRRGFNEQFF
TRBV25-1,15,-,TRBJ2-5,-,TGTGCCAGCAGTGAACGGGGGGCAGTACAAGAGACCCAGTACTTC,CASSERGAVQETQYF
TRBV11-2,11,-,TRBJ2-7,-,TGTGCCAGCAGCGAAGGGCACGAGCAGTACTTC,CASSEGHEQYF
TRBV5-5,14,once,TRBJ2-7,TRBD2,TGTGCCAGCAGCTCGGGACTAGCGGGAACGGAGCAGTACTTC,CASSSGLAGTEQYF
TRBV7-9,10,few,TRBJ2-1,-,TGTGCCAGCAGCTCGAATCTGCAGTTCTTC,CASSSNLQFF
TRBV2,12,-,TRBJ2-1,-,TGTGCCAGCAGTGAAAATCGCAATGAGCAGTTCTTC,CASSENRNEQFF
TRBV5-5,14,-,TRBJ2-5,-,TGTGCCAGCAGCCGGCGGACAGCTGAAGAGACCCAGTACTTC,CASSRRTAEETQYF
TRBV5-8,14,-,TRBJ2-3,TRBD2,TGTGCCAGCAGCCCCCGGGAGGGCACAGATACGCAGTATTTT,CASSPREGTDTQYF
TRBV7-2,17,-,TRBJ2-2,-,TGTGCCAGCAGCTTGTTTCTCGGGGGCCTGAGCACCGGGGAGCTGTTTTTT,CASSLFLGGLSTGELFF
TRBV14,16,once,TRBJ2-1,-,TGTGCCAGCAGCCAAAGGACATCGAGCTCCTACAATGAGCAGTTCTTC,CASSQRTSSSYNEQFF
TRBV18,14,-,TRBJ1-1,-,TGTGCCAGCTCACCGAACCAACAGGGAACTGAAGCTTTCTTT,CASSPNQQGTEAFF
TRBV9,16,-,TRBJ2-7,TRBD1,TGTGCCAGCAGCTTAGAGAACTCAGGGGGTTCCTACGAGCAGTACTTC,CASSLENSGGSYEQYF
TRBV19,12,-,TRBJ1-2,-,TGTGCCAGTAGTATACAACCCTATGGCTACACCTTC,CASSIQPYGYTF
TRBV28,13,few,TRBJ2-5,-,TGTGCCAGCAGTCTCACAGGGTCGGAGACCCAGTACTTC,CASSLTGSETQYF
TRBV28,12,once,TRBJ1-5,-,TGTGCCAGCAGTTTTGCCCAACAGCCCCAGCATTTT,CASSFAQQPQHF
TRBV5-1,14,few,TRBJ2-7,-,TGCGCCAGCAGCTTGGTAGCAGGGGCGGGCGAGCAGTACTTC,CASSLVAGAGEQYF
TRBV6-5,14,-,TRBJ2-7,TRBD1,TGTGCCAGCAGGAGACAGGGGGCCTCCTACGAGCAGTACTTC,CASRRQGASYEQYF
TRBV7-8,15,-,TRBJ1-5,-,TGTGCCAGCAGCGCGACAGTAAGGGACAATCAGCCCCAGCATTTT,CASSATVRDNQPQHF
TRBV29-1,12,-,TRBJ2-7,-,TGCAGCGTTGTCTGGGGGGACTACGAGCAGTACTTC,CSVVWGDYEQYF
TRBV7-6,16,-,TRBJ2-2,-,TGTGCCAGCAGCTTAGTATCAGGGCAAGGCACCGGGGAGCTGTTTTTT,CASSLVSGQGTGELFF
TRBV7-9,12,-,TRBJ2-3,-,TGTGCCAGCAGCCAACAGGTGGATACGCAGTATTTT,CASSQQVDTQYF
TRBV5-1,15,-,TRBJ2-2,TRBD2,TGCGCCAGCAGGTCGGGACTAGCGGACACCGGGGAGCTGTTTTTT,CASRSGLADTGELFF